These 7 T cell receptor beta chains originate from one sample sequenced in a study of T cell responses to AZD1222 COVID-19 vaccine. The protocol was immunoSEQ multiplex PCR, while the TCRdb copy is restricted to in-frame clones and leaves out a portion. The sample has 95,000 to 150,000 clones; approximately 90% are singletons. The sample in question was peripheral blood, obtained on day 0 of AZD1222 vaccination. The receptors here all came from an adult in good health.

The J gene is TRBJ1-2, the V gene TRBV2; weak D call: TRBD1 (5 bases). The length of the CDR3 is 14 residues. V lost 5 bases and J 0 bases, leaving 10 bases between the germline ends. In germline, CDR1 is SNHLY, CDR2 FYNNEI. The CDR3 nucleotides read TGTGCCAGCAGTCGGGACGGAGCTAACTATGGCTACACCTTC. Its protein product is CASSRDGANYGYTF. Full variable domain (outside the CDR3, taken from reference TRBV2 and TRBJ1-2): EPEVTQTPSHQVTQMGQEVILRCVPISNHLYFYWYRQILGQKVEFLVSFYNNEISEKSEIFDDQFSVERPDGSNFTLKIRSTKLEDSAMYFCASSRDGANYGYTFGSGTRLTVV.

J is TRBJ1-2 and V is TRBV5-8; a weak D match, TRBD1 (6 bases). Per germline, CDR1 SGHTS and CDR2 YDEGEE. The CDR3 has 15 amino acids. With 0 bases removed from V and 7 bases from J, the gap between germline ends came to 16 bases. CDR3 protein: CASSLVEGGPGGYTF. The CDR3 DNA is TGTGCCAGCAGCTTGGTGGAAGGGGGGCCCGGTGGCTACACCTTC.

The rearrangement joins TRBV13 to TRBJ1-2; 7 bases match TRBD1. V shed 4 bases, J shed 3 bases, and the junction held 5 bases outside the gene matches. Germline loops: CDR1 PRHDT, CDR2 FYEKMQ (reference sequence). The CDR3 has 14 amino acids. The CDR3 loop is CASSSHRGDYGYTF. CDR3 nucleotides: TGTGCCAGCAGCTCCCACAGGGGCGACTATGGCTACACCTTC.

V is TRBV18 and J is TRBJ2-2, with D perhaps TRBD1 (6 bases). CDR3 length: 16 amino acids. Between the trimmed V and J ends, which lost 1 base and 2 bases, there was a span of 11 bases. CDR1 is KGHSH and CDR2 is LQKENI in the germline V gene. The CDR3 loop is CASSPRGTPNTGELFF. The CDR3 nucleotides are TGTGCCAGCTCACCACGGGGGACACCAAACACCGGGGAGCTGTTTTTT.

The J gene is TRBJ2-1, the V gene TRBV9; tentatively, D is TRBD2 (6 bases). Germline lookup yields CDR1 SGDLS and CDR2 YYNGEE. The CDR3 length is 15 residues. Trimming took off 4 bases at V and 0 bases at J, with 11 bases between the two ends. CDR3 nucleotide sequence: TGTGCCAGCAGCCAACCCGGGAGCTCCTACAATGAGCAGTTCTTC. Translated, it gives CASSQPGSSYNEQFF.

This chain connects TRBV2 to TRBJ2-1, with D tentatively TRBD1 (5 bases). Trimming shortened V by 3 bases and J by 1 base, and 10 bases separated the two germline ends. The CDR3 extends over 15 amino acids. In germline, CDR1 is SNHLY, CDR2 FYNNEI. CDR3 sequence reads: CASSERQGSYNEQFF. Written as DNA, the CDR3 is TGTGCCAGCAGTGAGCGGCAGGGATCCTACAATGAGCAGTTCTTC.

V usage is TRBV6-5 and J usage is TRBJ2-3, with 10 positions matching TRBD1. CDR3 length: 14 amino acids. With 8 bases clipped from V and 6 bases from J, the junction kept 8 bases outside the gene matches. Germline CDR1 MNHEY, CDR2 SVGAGI. The CDR3 reads CASSRDRGYDTQYF. The CDR3 DNA is TGTGCCAGCTCCCGGGACAGGGGATACGATACGCAGTATTTT.